The source of this T cell receptor (beta chain) is a study of beta chain features in type 1 diabetes. The CDR3 consists of 13 residues. The ends lost 6 bases at V and 3 bases at J; junction bases unmatched: 5. Germline V lookup: CDR1 SQVTM, CDR2 ANQGSEA. Overall study findings and caveats: Moderate yet significant TCRB CDR3 shortening was seen in Type 1 diabetes patients in all four CD4+ subsets.

Every isolated RNA sample was fully reverse transcribed, so sequencing captured expressed TCRB transcripts. Clones were read by immunoSEQ multiplex PCR, and TCRdb kept only the in-frame ones, dropping some. Of around 300,000 clones listed, 15% are singletons. On this clone itself: Its target is unknown.

What was sequenced was naive CD4+ T cells from blood. This TCR was sampled from a man aged 18 to 30 with type 1 diabetes. The V gene is TRBV29-1, the J gene TRBJ2-7, with TRBD2 matching over 10 bases. The CDR3 DNA follows: TGCAGCGTCGCGGGACTAGCGCACTACGAGCAGTACTTC. It translates to CSVAGLAHYEQYF.